This TCR beta chain is from a study of T-cell memory formation after mild COVID-19. Points from the study as a whole: CD4+ contracting clones lay mainly in CM and EM, CD8+ ones in EMRA. Whereas later expanders leaned CD4+, clones contracting day 15 to 85 showed a balanced CD4/CD8 makeup. Among clones peaking at day 37 in the second wave, SARS-CoV-2 specificity remained unconfirmed.

TCRdb reanalysed the 5' RACE reads using MiXCR and keeps one entry per CDR3 protein. Among about 500,000 distinct CDR3 sequences listed, over 20% were seen once. The V gene lost 2 bases and the J gene lost 5 bases, with 4 bases spanning the gap. CDR3 length: 11 residues. Worth noting for this clonotype: What it recognizes is unknown.

This sequence was found in an adult woman who had mild COVID-19 (a few samples of this study predate the infection). Cell type and time point are not known. V and J are TRBV12-3 or TRBV12-4 and TRBJ2-7; D is unresolved. The material sequenced was PBMCs or a T cell subset sorted from them (not recorded which). CDR3 in amino acids: CASSLLHEQYF. For the CDR3, the DNA is TGTGCCAGCAGTTTACTCCACGAGCAGTACTTC.